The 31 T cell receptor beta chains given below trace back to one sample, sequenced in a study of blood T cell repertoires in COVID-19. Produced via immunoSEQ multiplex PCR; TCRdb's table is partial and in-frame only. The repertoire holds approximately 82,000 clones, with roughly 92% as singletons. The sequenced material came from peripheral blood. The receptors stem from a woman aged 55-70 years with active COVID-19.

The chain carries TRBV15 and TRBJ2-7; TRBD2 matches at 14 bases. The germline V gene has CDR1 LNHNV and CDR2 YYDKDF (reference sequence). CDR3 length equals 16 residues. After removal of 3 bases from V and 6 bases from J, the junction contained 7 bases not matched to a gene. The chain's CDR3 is CATSRGTSGREGEQYF. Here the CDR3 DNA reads TGTGCCACCAGCAGGGGGACTAGCGGGAGAGAAGGCGAGCAGTACTTC.

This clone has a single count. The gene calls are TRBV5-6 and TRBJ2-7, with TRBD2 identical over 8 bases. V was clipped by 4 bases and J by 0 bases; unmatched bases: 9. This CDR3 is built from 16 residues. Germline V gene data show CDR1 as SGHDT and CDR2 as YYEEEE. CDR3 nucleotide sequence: TGTGCCAGCAGCCAAGAACTAGCGGATAGCTCCTACGAGCAGTACTTC. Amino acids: CASSQELADSSYEQYF.

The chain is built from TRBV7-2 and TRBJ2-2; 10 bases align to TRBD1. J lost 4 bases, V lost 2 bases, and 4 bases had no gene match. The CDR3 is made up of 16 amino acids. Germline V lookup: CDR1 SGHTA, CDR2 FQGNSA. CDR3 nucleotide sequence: TGTGCCAGCAGCTTAATGGGACAGGGGATCACCGGGGAGCTGTTTTTT. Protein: CASSLMGQGITGELFF.

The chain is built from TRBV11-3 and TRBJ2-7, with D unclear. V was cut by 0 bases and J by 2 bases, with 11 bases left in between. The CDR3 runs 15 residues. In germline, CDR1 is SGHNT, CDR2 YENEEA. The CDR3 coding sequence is TGTGCCAGCAGCTTAGATCCTACCACCCCCTACGAGCAGTACTTC. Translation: CASSLDPTTPYEQYF.

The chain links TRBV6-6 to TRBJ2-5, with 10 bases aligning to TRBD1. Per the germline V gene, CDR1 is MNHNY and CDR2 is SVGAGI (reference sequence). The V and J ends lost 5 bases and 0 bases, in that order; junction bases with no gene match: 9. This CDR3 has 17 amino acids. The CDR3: CASSRRGTGADQETQYF. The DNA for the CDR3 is TGTGCCAGCAGTCGCCGAGGGACAGGGGCGGACCAAGAGACCCAGTACTTC.

The CDR3 nucleotides read TGTGCCACCAGCCAAACCGGGCAGGGATTTCTTCAGCCCCAGCATTTT. This gives the protein CATSQTGQGFLQPQHF. The chain combines TRBV15 with TRBJ1-5, with D maybe TRBD1 (5 bases). Germline V CDR1 and CDR2: LNHNV, YYDKDF (reference sequence). V gave up 5 bases and J gave up 6 bases, with 20 bases separating them. The CDR3 is 16 amino acids.

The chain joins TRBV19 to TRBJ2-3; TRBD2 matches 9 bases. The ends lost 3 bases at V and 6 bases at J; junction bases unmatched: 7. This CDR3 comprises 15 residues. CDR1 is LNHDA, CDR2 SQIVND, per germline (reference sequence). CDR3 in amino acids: CASSISGGTGDTQYF. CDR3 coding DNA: TGTGCCAGTAGTATTAGCGGGGGTACCGGGGATACGCAGTATTTT.

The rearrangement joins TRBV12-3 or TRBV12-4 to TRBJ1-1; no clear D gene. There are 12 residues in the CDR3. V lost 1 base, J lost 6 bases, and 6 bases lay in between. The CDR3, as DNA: TGTGCCAGCAGTTTAGTAACAGCTGAAGCTTTCTTT. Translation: CASSLVTAEAFF.

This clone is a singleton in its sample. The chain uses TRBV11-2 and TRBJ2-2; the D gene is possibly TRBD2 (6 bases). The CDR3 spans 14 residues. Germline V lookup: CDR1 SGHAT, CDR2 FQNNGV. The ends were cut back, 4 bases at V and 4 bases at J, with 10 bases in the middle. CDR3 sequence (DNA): TGTGCCAGCAGCTCCCTCGGGGGCACCGGGGAGCTGTTTTTT. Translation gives CASSSLGGTGELFF.

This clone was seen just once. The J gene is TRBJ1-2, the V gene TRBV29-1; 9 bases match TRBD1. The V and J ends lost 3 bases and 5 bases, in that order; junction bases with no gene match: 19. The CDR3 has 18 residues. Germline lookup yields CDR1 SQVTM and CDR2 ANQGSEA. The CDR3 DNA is TGCAGCGTTGACCTCAAATTACCGGGACAGGGCTTGAGGTATGGCTACACCTTC. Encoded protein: CSVDLKLPGQGLRYGYTF.

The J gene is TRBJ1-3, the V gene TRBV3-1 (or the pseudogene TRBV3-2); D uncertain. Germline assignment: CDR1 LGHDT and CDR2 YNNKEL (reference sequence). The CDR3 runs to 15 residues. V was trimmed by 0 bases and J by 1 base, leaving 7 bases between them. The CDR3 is CASSQESTSGNTIYF. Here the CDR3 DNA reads TGTGCCAGCAGCCAAGAGTCGACATCTGGAAACACCATATATTTT.

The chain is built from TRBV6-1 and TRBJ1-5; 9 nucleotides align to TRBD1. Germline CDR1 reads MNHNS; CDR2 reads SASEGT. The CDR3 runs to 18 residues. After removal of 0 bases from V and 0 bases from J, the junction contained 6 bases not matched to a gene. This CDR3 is CASSEAPRDRDSNQPQHF. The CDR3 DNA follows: TGTGCCAGCAGTGAAGCGCCTCGGGACAGGGATAGCAATCAGCCCCAGCATTTT.

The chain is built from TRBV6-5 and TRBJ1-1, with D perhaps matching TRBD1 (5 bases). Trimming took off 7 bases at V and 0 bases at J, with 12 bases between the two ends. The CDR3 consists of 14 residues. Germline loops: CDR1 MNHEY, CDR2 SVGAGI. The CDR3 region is CASTTGLMNTEAFF. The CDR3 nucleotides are TGTGCCAGCACTACGGGACTGATGAACACTGAAGCTTTCTTT.

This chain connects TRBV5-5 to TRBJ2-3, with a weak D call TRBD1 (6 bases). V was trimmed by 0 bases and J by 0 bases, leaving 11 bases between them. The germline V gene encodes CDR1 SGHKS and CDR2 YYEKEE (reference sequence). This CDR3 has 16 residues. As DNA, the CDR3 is TGTGCCAGCAGCTTGGGGACAGCCTTTAGCACAGATACGCAGTATTTT. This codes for CASSLGTAFSTDTQYF.

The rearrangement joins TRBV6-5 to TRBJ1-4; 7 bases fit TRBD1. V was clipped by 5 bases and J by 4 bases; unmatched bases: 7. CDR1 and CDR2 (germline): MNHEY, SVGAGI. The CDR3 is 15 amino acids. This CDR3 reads CASSRKGADNEKLFF. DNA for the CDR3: TGTGCCAGCAGTCGCAAGGGGGCGGATAATGAAAAACTGTTTTTT.

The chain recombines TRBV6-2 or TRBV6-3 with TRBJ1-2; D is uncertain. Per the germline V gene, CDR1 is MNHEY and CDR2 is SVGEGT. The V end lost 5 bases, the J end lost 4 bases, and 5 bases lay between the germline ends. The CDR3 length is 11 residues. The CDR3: CASSEIYGYTF. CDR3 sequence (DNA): TGTGCCAGCAGTGAGATCTATGGCTACACCTTC.

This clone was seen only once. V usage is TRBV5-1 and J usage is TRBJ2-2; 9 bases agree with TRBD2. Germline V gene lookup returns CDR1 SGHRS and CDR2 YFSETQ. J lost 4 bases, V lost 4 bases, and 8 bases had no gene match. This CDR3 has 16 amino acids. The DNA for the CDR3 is TGCGCCAGCAGCGATATAGCGGGAGTAGGCACCGGGGAGCTGTTTTTT. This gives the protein CASSDIAGVGTGELFF.

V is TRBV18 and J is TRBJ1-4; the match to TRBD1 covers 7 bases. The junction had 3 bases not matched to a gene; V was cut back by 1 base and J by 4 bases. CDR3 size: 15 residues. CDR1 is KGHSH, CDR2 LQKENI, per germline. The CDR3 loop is CASSPRTGVNEKLFF. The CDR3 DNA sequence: TGTGCCAGCTCACCACGGACAGGAGTTAATGAAAAACTGTTTTTT.

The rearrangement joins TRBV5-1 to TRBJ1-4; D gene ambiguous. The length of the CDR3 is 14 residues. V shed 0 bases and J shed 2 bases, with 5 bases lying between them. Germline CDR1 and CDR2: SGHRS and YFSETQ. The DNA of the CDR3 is TGCGCCAGCAGCTTGGACGGGACTAATGAAAAACTGTTTTTT. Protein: CASSLDGTNEKLFF.

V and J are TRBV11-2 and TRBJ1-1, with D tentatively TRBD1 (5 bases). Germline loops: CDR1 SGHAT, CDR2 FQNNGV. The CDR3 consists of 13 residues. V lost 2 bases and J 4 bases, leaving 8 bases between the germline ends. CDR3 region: CASSLPGGTEAFF. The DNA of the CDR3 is TGTGCCAGCAGCTTACCGGGGGGCACTGAAGCTTTCTTT.

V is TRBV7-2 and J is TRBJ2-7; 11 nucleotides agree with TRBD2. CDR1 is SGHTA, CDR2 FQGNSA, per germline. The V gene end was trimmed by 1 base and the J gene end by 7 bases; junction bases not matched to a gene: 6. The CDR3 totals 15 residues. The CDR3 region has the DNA TGTGCCAGCAGCTTAGGACTAGCGGGACGAGGGGAGCAGTACTTC. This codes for CASSLGLAGRGEQYF.

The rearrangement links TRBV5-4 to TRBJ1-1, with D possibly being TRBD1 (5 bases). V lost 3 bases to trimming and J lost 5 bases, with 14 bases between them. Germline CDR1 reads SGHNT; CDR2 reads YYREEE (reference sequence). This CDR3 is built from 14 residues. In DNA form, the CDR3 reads TGTGCCAGCAGCTCTCAGGGCCGGGGGACTGAAGCTTTCTTT. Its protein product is CASSSQGRGTEAFF.

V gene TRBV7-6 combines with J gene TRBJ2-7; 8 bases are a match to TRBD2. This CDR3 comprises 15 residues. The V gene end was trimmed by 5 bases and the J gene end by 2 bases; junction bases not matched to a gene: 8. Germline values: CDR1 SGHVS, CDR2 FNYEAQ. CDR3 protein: CASSPGGTRTYEQYF. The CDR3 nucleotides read TGTGCCAGCAGCCCGGGGGGGACACGCACCTACGAGCAGTACTTC.

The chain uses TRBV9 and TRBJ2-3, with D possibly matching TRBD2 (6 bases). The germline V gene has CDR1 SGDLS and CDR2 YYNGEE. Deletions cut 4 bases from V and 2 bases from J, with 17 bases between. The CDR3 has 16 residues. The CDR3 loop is CASSPRGRGYTDTQYF. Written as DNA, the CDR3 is TGTGCCAGCAGCCCCCGGGGTCGGGGGTACACAGATACGCAGTATTTT.

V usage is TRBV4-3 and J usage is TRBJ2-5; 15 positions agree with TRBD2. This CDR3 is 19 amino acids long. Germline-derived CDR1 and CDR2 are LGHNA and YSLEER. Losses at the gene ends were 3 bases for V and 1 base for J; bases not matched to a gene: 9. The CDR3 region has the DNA TGCGCCAGCAGCCAGCAGGCGGGACTAGCGGGGGGCATCCAAGAGACCCAGTACTTC. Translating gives CASSQQAGLAGGIQETQYF.

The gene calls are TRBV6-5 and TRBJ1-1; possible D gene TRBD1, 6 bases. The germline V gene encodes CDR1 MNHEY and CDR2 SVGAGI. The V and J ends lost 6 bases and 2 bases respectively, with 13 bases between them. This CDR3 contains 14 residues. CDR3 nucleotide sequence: TGTGCCAGCAGCAGATCAGGGGTCAACACTGAAGCTTTCTTT. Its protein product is CASSRSGVNTEAFF.

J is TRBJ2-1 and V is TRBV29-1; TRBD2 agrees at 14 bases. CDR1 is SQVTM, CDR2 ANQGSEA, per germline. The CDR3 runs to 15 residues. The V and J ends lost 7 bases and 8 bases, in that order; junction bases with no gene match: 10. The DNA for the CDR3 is TGCAGCGCCACGACTAGCGGGGGGGCCCGGGATGAGCAGTTCTTC. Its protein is CSATTSGGARDEQFF.

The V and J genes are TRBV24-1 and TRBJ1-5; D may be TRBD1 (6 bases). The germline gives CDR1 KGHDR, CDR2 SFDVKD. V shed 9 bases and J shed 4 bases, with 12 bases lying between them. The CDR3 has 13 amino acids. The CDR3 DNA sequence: TGTGCCACCGCAGAGGGGGGGAATCAGCCCCAGCATTTT. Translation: CATAEGGNQPQHF.

The CDR3, as DNA: TGTGCCAGCAGCCAAGAACGCAACTGGGGGGCCTACAATGAGCAGTTCTTC. Its protein product is CASSQERNWGAYNEQFF. This rearrangement joins TRBV4-2 to TRBJ2-1; TRBD2 is a possible D gene (6 bases). The CDR3 totals 17 residues. V dropped 0 bases and J dropped 2 bases, with 14 bases sitting between them. Germline CDR1 and CDR2: LGHNA and YNFKEQ.

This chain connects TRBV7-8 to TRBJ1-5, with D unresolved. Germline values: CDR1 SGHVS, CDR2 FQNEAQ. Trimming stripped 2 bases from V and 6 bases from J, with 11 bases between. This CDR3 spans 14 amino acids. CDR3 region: CASSLIGSGQPQHF. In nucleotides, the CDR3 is TGTGCCAGCAGCTTAATCGGTTCCGGTCAGCCCCAGCATTTT.

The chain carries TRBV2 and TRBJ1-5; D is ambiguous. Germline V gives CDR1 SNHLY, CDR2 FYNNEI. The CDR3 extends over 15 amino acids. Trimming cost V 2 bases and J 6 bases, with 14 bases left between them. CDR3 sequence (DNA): TGTGCCAGCAGTGAATTTGGAGGGTCGGGTCAGCCCCAGCATTTT. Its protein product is CASSEFGGSGQPQHF.